Below are 32 T cell receptor beta chains sequenced from a single sample in a study of CD8 T cells in ankylosing spondylitis. Study-level results: It appeared that ankylosing spondylitis blood was characterized by a TCR beta motif of 8 or 9 highly homologous variants.

No antigens are known for them. TCRdb called the 5' RACE reads again in MiXCR, with one record for every CDR3 protein. Among 700,000 or so distinct CDR3 sequences listed, around 20% were seen once. The specimen was blood, either unsorted or a sorted T cell fraction (not recorded which). Source of these receptors: a male donor with ankylosing spondylitis.

The chain couples TRBV7-2 to TRBJ1-3, with D unresolved. With 6 bases removed from V and 0 bases from J, the gap between germline ends came to 18 bases. Per germline, CDR1 SGHTA and CDR2 FQGNSA. The CDR3 extends over 17 amino acids. The DNA for the CDR3 is TGTGCCAGCAGTGCTAGGGAGGTGCAGAACTCTGGAAACACCATATATTTT. It encodes CASSAREVQNSGNTIYF. The full variable domain, in which reference TRBV7-2 and TRBJ1-3 provide the parts outside the CDR3, is GAGVSQSPSNKVTEKGKDVELRCDPISGHTALYWYRQSLGQGLEFLIYFQGNSAPDKSGLPSDRFSAERTGGSVSTLTIQRTQQEDSAVYLCASSAREVQNSGNTIYFGEGSWLTVV.

The J gene is TRBJ2-1, the V gene TRBV6-6; D remains unclear. The CDR3 totals 11 residues. The germline CDR1 and CDR2 sequences are MNHNY and SVGAGI (reference sequence). V lost 5 bases, J lost 13 bases, and 12 bases lay in between. DNA of the CDR3: TGTGCCAGCAGTCGCCAACTCCAACAGTTCTTC. This sequence encodes CASSRQLQQFF.

The chain is built from TRBV4-1 and TRBJ2-1; 9 positions agree with TRBD2. Unmatched junction bases numbered 4, after V lost 1 base and J lost 3 bases. The CDR3 extends over 16 amino acids. Germline loops: CDR1 MGHRA, CDR2 YSYEKL. The CDR3 here is CASSQVLAGVYNEQFF. CDR3 coding DNA: TGCGCCAGCAGCCAAGTGTTAGCGGGGGTCTACAATGAGCAGTTCTTC.

The genes are TRBV5-5 and TRBJ1-5; no clear D. The CDR3 totals 17 residues. From germline, CDR1 is SGHKS and CDR2 YYEKEE (reference sequence). The V and J ends lost 0 bases and 6 bases respectively, with 19 bases between them. The CDR3, as DNA: TGTGCCAGCAGCTTGGACCATCGGACGGAGGGTTTTCAGCCCCAGCATTTT. Translation: CASSLDHRTEGFQPQHF.

This clonotype was detected only a few times. This chain links TRBV4-1 with TRBJ2-7, with D perhaps matching TRBD2 (5 bases). The CDR3 loop spans 16 amino acids. Trimming shortened V by 1 base and J by 3 bases, and 16 bases separated the two germline ends. Germline values: CDR1 MGHRA, CDR2 YSYEKL. In DNA form, the CDR3 reads TGCGCCAGCAGCCAAGGGATCGGGGATAATTACTACGAGCAGTACTTC. This encodes CASSQGIGDNYYEQYF.

This rearrangement joins TRBV12-3 or TRBV12-4 to TRBJ2-1, with 9 bases that match TRBD2. This CDR3 region has 19 residues. The V gene end was trimmed by 11 bases and the J gene end by 0 bases; junction bases not matched to a gene: 20. CDR3 nucleotide sequence: TGTGCCTGCGGGGGTGAGATAGCGGGAGTAAGGAGCTCCTACAATGAGCAGTTCTTC. This encodes CACGGEIAGVRSSYNEQFF.

The rearrangement uses TRBV3-1 and TRBJ1-4; D is possibly TRBD1 (5 bases). V was pared by 2 bases and J by 8 bases, with 12 bases between. The CDR3 length is 14 residues. Germline-derived CDR1 and CDR2 are LGHDT and YNNKEL (reference sequence). CDR3 sequence: CASSQWDRGEKLFF. DNA for the CDR3: TGTGCCAGCAGCCAATGGGACCGGGGGGAAAAACTGTTTTTT.

This clonotype was detected only a few times. The rearrangement uses TRBV4-1 and TRBJ2-1; D is possibly TRBD1 (6 bases). Germline-derived CDR1 and CDR2 are MGHRA and YSYEKL. The CDR3 sequence is 13 residues long. With 0 bases removed from V and 8 bases from J, the gap between germline ends came to 8 bases. The CDR3 nucleotides read TGCGCCAGCAGCCAAGATGAGGGGGATGAGCAGTTCTTC. Protein sequence: CASSQDEGDEQFF.

The chain employs TRBV20-1 and TRBJ1-1; D ambiguous. Looked up from germline, CDR1 is DFQATT and CDR2 is SNEGSKA (reference sequence). CDR3 length: 12 amino acids. Trimming stripped 6 bases from V and 1 base from J, with 9 bases between. CDR3 sequence reads: CSATDGNTEAFF. CDR3 bases: TGCAGTGCAACCGACGGGAACACTGAAGCTTTCTTT.

In its sample, this clonotype was seen a few times. The genes are TRBV5-1 and TRBJ2-7; TRBD1 matches at 9 bases. V lost 7 bases, J lost 0 bases, and 5 bases stayed unmatched. This CDR3 is built from 14 residues. Germline-derived CDR1 and CDR2 are SGHRS and YFSETQ. As DNA, the CDR3 is TGCGCCAGCGAAAAGGGACAGGGCTCCTACGAGCAGTACTTC. Its translation is CASEKGQGSYEQYF.

This clonotype was observed a few times. The chain has TRBV12-3 or TRBV12-4 and TRBJ2-1; D is perhaps TRBD1 (6 bases). There are 15 residues in the CDR3. Trimming left V 6 bases short and J 8 bases short, with 20 bases between. The CDR3 protein is CASSPLGHRVHEQFF. In DNA, the CDR3 is TGTGCCAGCAGCCCCCTGGGACACCGAGTCCATGAGCAGTTCTTC.

This clonotype was seen a few times. V usage is TRBV5-1 and J usage is TRBJ2-3; perhaps D is TRBD1 or TRBD2 (5 bases each). The CDR3 totals 15 residues. Germline V CDR1 and CDR2: SGHRS, YFSETQ. Trimming took off 0 bases at V and 4 bases at J, with 12 bases between the two ends. The CDR3 sequence is CASSLELGDADTQYF. CDR3 coding DNA: TGCGCCAGCAGCTTGGAGTTAGGGGACGCAGATACGCAGTATTTT. The full variable domain, with the rest looked up from reference TRBV5-1 and TRBJ2-3, is KAGVTQTPRYLIKTRGQQVTLSCSPISGHRSVSWYQQTPGQGLQFLFEYFSETQRNKGNFPGRFSGRQFSNSRSEMNVSTLELGDSALYLCASSLELGDADTQYFGPGTRLTVL.

The sample holds a few counts of this clonotype. This sequence joins TRBV28 and TRBJ2-7; TRBD1 matches 8 bases. Germline CDR1 reads MDHEN; CDR2 reads SYDVKM. The V and J ends lost 4 bases and 13 bases, in that order; junction bases with no gene match: 9. The CDR3 loop spans 12 amino acids. CDR3 protein: CASSSRLDRVYF. CDR3 bases: TGTGCCAGCAGTTCCCGATTGGACAGGGTATACTTC.

This clonotype was detected a few times. The J gene is TRBJ2-1, the V gene TRBV20-1; TRBD2 matches 7 bases. This CDR3 region has 17 residues. Germline lookup yields CDR1 DFQATT and CDR2 SNEGSKA (reference sequence). Losses at the gene ends were 4 bases for V and 4 bases for J; bases not matched to a gene: 16. The CDR3: CSATTSVSPLIYNEQFF. CDR3 in DNA: TGCAGTGCTACCACTAGCGTCTCCCCACTTATATACAATGAGCAGTTCTTC.

This clonotype has just a few counts. CDR3 protein: CASSFWAGSNEQFF. CDR3 nucleotide sequence: TGTGCCAGCAGCTTTTGGGCGGGGTCCAATGAGCAGTTCTTC. The chain uses TRBV7-2 and TRBJ2-1; D may be TRBD2 (6 bases). The CDR3 covers 14 residues. V was pared by 3 bases and J by 6 bases, with 12 bases between. The germline gives CDR1 SGHTA, CDR2 FQGNSA.

In nucleotides, the CDR3 is TGTGCCACCAGCAGAGATTGGACTTTCTTT. Its protein product is CATSRDWTFF. This chain uses TRBV15 with TRBJ1-1; D gene unclear. Germline values: CDR1 LNHNV, CDR2 YYDKDF (reference sequence). Trimming removed 0 bases at V and 12 bases at J, with 5 bases between. The CDR3 is 10 residues long.

The chain joins TRBV7-9 to TRBJ2-5; TRBD2 aligns across 7 bases. J gave up 3 bases and V 4 bases, and 2 bases lay outside the gene matches. Germline V CDR1 and CDR2: SEHNR, FQNEAQ (reference sequence). The CDR3 extends over 13 amino acids. This chain's CDR3 is CASSSSGEETQYF. The CDR3 nucleotides are TGTGCCAGCAGCTCCAGCGGGGAAGAGACCCAGTACTTC.

This clonotype has only a few counts. The V call is TRBV20-1, the J call TRBJ1-4; D might be TRBD1 (6 bases). Trimming cost V 4 bases and J 4 bases, with 10 bases left between them. The CDR3 is 13 residues long. Germline CDR1 and CDR2: DFQATT and SNEGSKA (reference sequence). In DNA form, the CDR3 reads TGCAGTGCTAAGGGGGGCCTTAATGAAAAACTGTTTTTT. Its translation: CSAKGGLNEKLFF.

This clonotype turned up a few times. This chain connects TRBV24-1 to TRBJ2-1; TRBD2 matches at 15 bases. V dropped 3 bases and J dropped 7; count of bases not matched to a gene: 3. Germline values: CDR1 KGHDR, CDR2 SFDVKD. The CDR3 is 16 residues long. CDR3: CATSDGLAGGRNEQFF. The CDR3, as DNA: TGTGCCACCAGTGATGGACTAGCGGGGGGGCGTAATGAGCAGTTCTTC.

The V gene is TRBV4-1, the J gene TRBJ2-2; 7 bases fit TRBD1. The germline V gene encodes CDR1 MGHRA and CDR2 YSYEKL. This CDR3 comprises 16 residues. Trimming removed 4 bases from V and 6 bases from J; junction bases left unmatched: 11. The CDR3, as DNA: TGCGCCAGCAGCCTCTGGCCGGGACAGTTCCCCGGGGAGCTGTTTTTT. This translates into CASSLWPGQFPGELFF.

This clonotype was seen a few times. The chain recombines TRBV14 with TRBJ2-1; tentatively, D is TRBD2 (6 bases). V was cut by 1 base and J by 13 bases, with 14 bases left in between. This CDR3 spans 13 amino acids. Germline assignment: CDR1 SGHDN and CDR2 FVKESK. The CDR3 coding sequence is TGTGCCAGCAGCCAAGGGAGGGGAGCGCCACAGTTCTTC. This encodes CASSQGRGAPQFF.

Only a few counts were recorded for this clonotype. V gene TRBV12-3 or TRBV12-4 combines with J gene TRBJ1-2; D not resolved. Trimming shortened V by 5 bases and J by 0 bases, and 10 bases separated the two germline ends. The CDR3 has 14 residues. For the CDR3, the DNA is TGTGCCAGCAGTCAGGACGGAGCTAACTATGGCTACACCTTC. Its protein product is CASSQDGANYGYTF.

This chain links TRBV20-1 with TRBJ2-3; TRBD2 agrees at 7 bases. The length of the CDR3 is 17 residues. Germline V lookup: CDR1 DFQATT, CDR2 SNEGSKA (reference sequence). V was clipped by 0 bases and J by 2 bases; unmatched bases: 11. The CDR3 bases are TGCAGTGCTAGAGATCGTCGGGCGGGAGTCCCCACAGATACGCAGTATTTT. This encodes CSARDRRAGVPTDTQYF.

This clonotype was observed a handful of times. The chain recombines TRBV2 with TRBJ1-5; unclear D gene. Germline V lookup: CDR1 SNHLY, CDR2 FYNNEI. Trimming shortened V by 2 bases and J by 0 bases, and 8 bases separated the two germline ends. The CDR3 has 15 amino acids. The CDR3 nucleotides are TGTGCCAGCAGTGAACAAGAACCTAGCAATCAGCCCCAGCATTTT. Its protein product is CASSEQEPSNQPQHF.

Ten or more counts support this clonotype. The chain links TRBV28 to TRBJ2-7; D unclear. CDR3 length: 11 residues. Germline CDR1 is MDHEN and CDR2 is SYDVKM. V gave up 5 bases and J gave up 3 bases, with 5 bases separating them. The CDR3 coding sequence is TGTGCCAGCAGTGGCCTCTACGAGCAGTACTTC. As protein: CASSGLYEQYF. The full variable domain, completed using reference TRBV28 and TRBJ2-7, is DVKVTQSSRYLVKRTGEKVFLECVQDMDHENMFWYRQDPGLGLRLIYFSYDVKMKEKGDIPEGYSVSREKKERFSLILESASTNQTSMYLCASSGLYEQYFGPGTRLTVT.

This sequence joins TRBV20-1 and TRBJ2-1; D possibly corresponds to TRBD2 (6 bases). Trimming stripped 4 bases from V and 13 bases from J, with 29 bases between. This CDR3 region has 16 residues. From germline, CDR1 is DFQATT and CDR2 SNEGSKA (reference sequence). In DNA, the CDR3 is TGCAGTGCTACCAGACTAGTGGGTGAGCCTGGGGGGAAACAGTTCTTC. Its translation is CSATRLVGEPGGKQFF.

V is TRBV5-1 and J is TRBJ2-6; 8 bases are shared with TRBD1. Per the germline V gene, CDR1 is SGHRS and CDR2 is YFSETQ. The CDR3 totals 16 residues. V lost 7 bases and J lost 0; bases outside the gene matches: 6. CDR3 DNA: TGCGCCAGCGGGACAGGACCTAGCTCTGGGGCCAACGTCCTGACTTTC. This translates into CASGTGPSSGANVLTF.

The V gene is TRBV5-6, the J gene TRBJ2-7; D perhaps matches TRBD1 (6 bases). Deletions cut 3 bases from V and 4 bases from J, with 17 bases between. Per germline, CDR1 SGHDT and CDR2 YYEEEE. This CDR3 is 15 amino acids long. The CDR3 loop reads CASSYGQSPSYEQYF. As DNA, the CDR3 is TGTGCCAGCAGCTACGGACAGTCGCCCTCTTACGAGCAGTACTTC.

This clonotype was detected only a few times. The CDR3: CASSRGDGYNEQFF. In nucleotides, the CDR3 is TGTGCCAGCAGCCGGGGGGACGGTTACAATGAGCAGTTCTTC. The chain uses TRBV3-1 and TRBJ2-1, with D possibly TRBD2 on 6 matching bases. Trimming removed 4 bases at V and 4 bases at J, with 11 bases between. Germline V CDR1 and CDR2: LGHDT, YNNKEL (reference sequence). The CDR3 sequence is 14 residues long.

The CDR3 is CASSQGWGRTEAFF. Here the CDR3 DNA reads TGCGCCAGCAGCCAAGGCTGGGGCCGAACTGAAGCTTTCTTT. The chain has TRBV4-1 and TRBJ1-1, with D perhaps matching TRBD1 (5 bases). Germline assignment: CDR1 MGHRA and CDR2 YSYEKL. Trimming cost V 1 base and J 5 bases, with 11 bases left between them. CDR3 length equals 14 residues.

This clonotype was counted ten times or more. The chain uses TRBV5-1 and TRBJ2-3, with D perhaps matching TRBD2 (6 bases). The CDR3 covers 14 residues. V was pared by 6 bases and J by 2 bases, with 13 bases between. Germline CDR1 and CDR2: SGHRS and YFSETQ. CDR3 nucleotides: TGCGCCAGCAAGGAAGGGGACTCCACAGATACGCAGTATTTT. This gives the protein CASKEGDSTDTQYF.

This clonotype came up many times. This chain links TRBV29-1 with TRBJ2-5; D is unclear. CDR1 and CDR2 from the germline V gene are SQVTM and ANQGSEA. This CDR3 is built from 13 residues. Deletions cut 4 bases from V and 3 bases from J, with 12 bases between. The DNA of the CDR3 is TGCAGCGTTGGCCCGGGCTATGAAGAGACCCAGTACTTC. Amino acid sequence: CSVGPGYEETQYF.